Shown below are 20 T cell receptor beta chains from a single sample sequenced in a study of T cells after yellow fever vaccination. From the 5' RACE reads, TCRdb called clonotypes with MiXCR, one entry per CDR3 protein. Altogether around 610,000 distinct CDR3 sequences are present, 13% being singletons, with the ten largest covering around 15%. Here the sequenced sample was PBMCs, taken on the day of the yellow fever booster vaccination. The source of these receptors is a man aged 25 to 40 who received the YFV17D yellow fever vaccine.

This clonotype appeared a few times. This rearrangement joins TRBV10-3 to TRBJ2-4; the match to TRBD1 covers 7 bases. The germline V gene has CDR1 ENHRY and CDR2 SYGVKD. The V segment lost 0 bases and the J segment 0 bases; nucleotides outside the gene matches: 11. The CDR3 is made up of 19 amino acids. CDR3 bases: TGTGCCATCAGTGAGTCACCTCCGACAGGGTCCTCAGCCAAAAACATTCAGTACTTC. The encoded protein is CAISESPPTGSSAKNIQYF.

This rearrangement joins TRBV12-3 or TRBV12-4 to TRBJ2-5; 11 nucleotides align to TRBD1. V was clipped by 5 bases and J by 5 bases; unmatched bases: 10. The CDR3 contains 16 residues. The CDR3 reads CASSPGTGGELETQYF. Here the CDR3 DNA reads TGTGCCAGCAGTCCTGGGACAGGGGGTGAATTGGAGACCCAGTACTTC.

This clonotype was observed a handful of times. The J gene is TRBJ1-1, the V gene TRBV5-6, with 8 bases lining up with TRBD1. Trimming took 4 bases from V and 3 from J; bases not matched to a gene: 5. The CDR3 is 14 amino acids. In germline, CDR1 is SGHDT, CDR2 YYEEEE. The chain's CDR3 is CASSLQGVDTEAFF. The CDR3 DNA is TGTGCCAGCAGCCTACAGGGGGTGGACACTGAAGCTTTCTTT.

V is TRBV3-1 and J is TRBJ2-3; 7 positions agree with TRBD2. V was clipped by 0 bases and J by 0 bases; unmatched bases: 0. Germline loops: CDR1 LGHDT, CDR2 YNNKEL (reference sequence). CDR3 length: 15 residues. Here the CDR3 DNA reads TGTGCCAGCAGCCAAGAACTAGCGAGCACAGATACGCAGTATTTT. Amino acid sequence: CASSQELASTDTQYF.

The sample holds a few counts of this clonotype. The chain links TRBV28 to TRBJ2-7; D may be TRBD2 (6 bases). V was pared by 5 bases and J by 1 base, with 12 bases between. The CDR3 runs to 14 residues. Germline V gives CDR1 MDHEN, CDR2 SYDVKM. Here the CDR3 DNA reads TGTGCCAGCAGTATACCCGGGAGTTCCTACGAGCAGTACTTC. This encodes CASSIPGSSYEQYF.

The chain has TRBV23-1 and TRBJ2-2, with TRBD2 matching over 11 bases. TRBV23-1 counts as an open reading frame of uncertain function. V trimming: 8 bases; J trimming: 5 bases; junction bases outside the gene matches: 19. The CDR3 runs 19 residues. This chain's CDR3 is CASGSTSIGLAGRTGELFF. As DNA, the CDR3 is TGCGCCAGCGGATCCACCTCCATCGGACTAGCGGGTCGAACCGGGGAGCTGTTTTTT.

The chain employs TRBV20-1 and TRBJ2-7, with TRBD2 matching over 10 bases. Germline-derived CDR1 and CDR2 are DFQATT and SNEGSKA (reference sequence). The CDR3 has 14 residues. Trimming took 3 bases from V and 5 from J; bases not matched to a gene: 7. CDR3 loop: CSASTAGGFDEQYF. DNA for the CDR3: TGCAGTGCTAGTACAGCGGGAGGGTTCGACGAGCAGTACTTC.

Only a few counts were recorded for this clonotype. The V and J genes are TRBV20-1 and TRBJ2-5; a possible D gene is TRBD1 (6 bases). Germline loops: CDR1 DFQATT, CDR2 SNEGSKA (reference sequence). The CDR3 contains 15 residues. The V end lost 6 bases, the J end lost 0 bases, and 17 bases lay between the germline ends. Here the CDR3 reads CSAPGHRWNQETQYF. The CDR3 nucleotides read TGCAGTGCACCGGGACACCGTTGGAACCAAGAGACCCAGTACTTC.

A few counts support this clonotype. This rearrangement joins TRBV20-1 to TRBJ1-4; a weak D match, TRBD1 (6 bases). V shed 0 bases and J shed 3 bases, with 11 bases lying between them. The CDR3 loop spans 15 amino acids. Germline assignment: CDR1 DFQATT and CDR2 SNEGSKA (reference sequence). CDR3 amino acids: CSARDLRGPNEKLFF. The CDR3, as DNA: TGCAGTGCTAGAGATCTGCGGGGGCCTAATGAAAAACTGTTTTTT.

This clonotype was observed a few times. The CDR3 DNA is TGTGCCAGCAGGTCTTATGCGCGGGGGTTCGAGCAGTACTTC. Encoded protein: CASRSYARGFEQYF. V is TRBV11-2 and J is TRBJ2-7; TRBD2 agrees at 7 bases. The CDR3 is 14 amino acids. With V trimmed by 6 bases and J by 6 bases, 11 bases remained unmatched. Germline CDR1 SGHAT, CDR2 FQNNGV. Variable domain in full (rest from reference TRBV11-2 and TRBJ2-7): EAGVAQSPRYKIIEKRQSVAFWCNPISGHATLYWYQQILGQGPKLLIQFQNNGVVDDSQLPKDRFSAERLKGVDSTLKIQPAKLEDSAVYLCASRSYARGFEQYFGPGTRLTVT.

This chain joins TRBV7-6 and TRBJ2-5; D is ambiguous. This CDR3 is built from 13 residues. Germline V CDR1 and CDR2: SGHVS, FNYEAQ. Trimming took 8 bases from V and 2 from J, leaving 12 bases between them. CDR3 sequence (DNA): TGTGCCAGCGGATTATTGATTCAAGAGACCCAGTACTTC. As protein: CASGLLIQETQYF.

This chain links TRBV12-3 or TRBV12-4 with TRBJ2-1; no definite D call. The V end was cut by 1 base, the J end by 6 bases, with 10 bases between. The CDR3 spans 14 residues. The CDR3 loop is CASSLEPSANEQFF. The CDR3 bases are TGTGCCAGCAGTTTAGAGCCTAGTGCCAATGAGCAGTTCTTC.

There are a few counts of this clonotype. The chain joins TRBV3-1 to TRBJ2-1; 8 bases align to TRBD2. Germline values: CDR1 LGHDT, CDR2 YNNKEL (reference sequence). The V segment lost 3 bases and the J segment 9 bases; nucleotides outside the gene matches: 7. CDR3 size: 14 residues. In DNA, the CDR3 is TGTGCCAGCAGCCACGGGACTAGGTTCGGTGAGCAGTTCTTC. Translation: CASSHGTRFGEQFF.

Only a few counts were recorded for this clonotype. V gene TRBV2 combines with J gene TRBJ2-3; no clear D gene. The germline V and J ends were trimmed by 8 bases and 1 base, with 10 bases remaining between them. Germline assignment: CDR1 SNHLY and CDR2 FYNNEI. This CDR3 is 13 amino acids long. CDR3 coding DNA: TGTGCCAGCGGTTGGTCCGGCACAGATACGCAGTATTTT. This codes for CASGWSGTDTQYF.

This clonotype was picked up a small number of times. The chain couples TRBV24-1 to TRBJ2-1; no firm D call. The CDR3 is 14 amino acids. Germline-derived CDR1 and CDR2 are KGHDR and SFDVKD. Trimming cost V 3 bases and J 6 bases, with 11 bases left between them. DNA for the CDR3: TGTGCCACCAGTGATAGCCTACCCCCCAATGAGCAGTTCTTC. It encodes CATSDSLPPNEQFF.

The genes are TRBV12-3 or TRBV12-4 and TRBJ1-5, with 8 bases fitting TRBD1. Losses at the gene ends were 5 bases for V and 6 bases for J; bases not matched to a gene: 9. The CDR3 sequence is 15 residues long. The CDR3 DNA reads TGTGCCAGCAGTGTCGGGACAGGCTCAGGTCAGCCCCAGCATTTT. Translated: CASSVGTGSGQPQHF.

This clonotype was seen a few times. The V call is TRBV29-1, the J call TRBJ2-2; tentative D call: TRBD2 (6 bases). CDR1 and CDR2 from the germline V gene are SQVTM and ANQGSEA. This CDR3 comprises 15 residues. Trimming left V 4 bases short and J 4 bases short, with 16 bases between. DNA for the CDR3: TGCAGCGTTGGCGGGACGGAAAGCGGCACCGGGGAGCTGTTTTTT. Amino acid sequence: CSVGGTESGTGELFF.

This clonotype was counted between two and nine times. The rearrangement uses TRBV7-6 and TRBJ2-7; D gene unclear. V lost 5 bases to trimming and J lost 7 bases, with 15 bases between them. Germline V gene lookup returns CDR1 SGHVS and CDR2 FNYEAQ. The CDR3 sequence is 13 residues long. The DNA of the CDR3 is TGTGCCAGCAGCCGACATATGACTGGAGAGCAGTACTTC. Translating it yields CASSRHMTGEQYF.

This chain links TRBV28 with TRBJ2-1, with D uncertain. From germline, CDR1 is MDHEN and CDR2 SYDVKM. The length of the CDR3 is 11 residues. V was clipped by 5 bases and J by 15 bases, with 14 bases between them. The CDR3 DNA reads TGTGCCAGCAGTCCTTTCACGATGCCGTTCTTC. Residues: CASSPFTMPFF.

In its sample, this clonotype was seen a few times. This sequence joins TRBV7-6 and TRBJ2-3, with D possibly matching TRBD1 (5 bases). The germline gives CDR1 SGHVS, CDR2 FNYEAQ. V lost 1 base to trimming and J lost 0 bases, with 20 bases between them. The CDR3 has 19 amino acids. This CDR3 reads CASSLGSPHRPSSTDTQYF. The CDR3 bases are TGTGCCAGCAGCTTAGGGAGCCCTCACAGGCCTTCTAGCACAGATACGCAGTATTTT.